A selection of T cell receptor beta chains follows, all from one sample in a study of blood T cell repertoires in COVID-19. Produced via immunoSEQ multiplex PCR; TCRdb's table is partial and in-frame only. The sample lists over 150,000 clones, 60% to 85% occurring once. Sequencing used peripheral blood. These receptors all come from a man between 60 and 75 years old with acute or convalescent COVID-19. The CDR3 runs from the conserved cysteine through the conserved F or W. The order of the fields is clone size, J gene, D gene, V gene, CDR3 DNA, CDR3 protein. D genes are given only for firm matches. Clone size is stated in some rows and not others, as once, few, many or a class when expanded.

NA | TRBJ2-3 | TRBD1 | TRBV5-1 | TGCGCCAGCAGCTTTGGGGGACAGGGGGCAGATACGCAGTATTTT | CASSFGGQGADTQYF
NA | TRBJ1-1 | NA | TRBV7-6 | TGTGCCAGCAGCCCGCCGGGGTTGGGCACTGAAGCTTTCTTT | CASSPPGLGTEAFF
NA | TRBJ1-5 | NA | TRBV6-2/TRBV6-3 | TGTGCCAGCAGCCCCGGGGAGGGGGGCGTTTGGGTAAATCAGCCCCAGCATTTT | CASSPGEGGVWVNQPQHF
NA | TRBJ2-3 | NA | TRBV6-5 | TGTGCCAGCAGAATAGATACAGATACGCAGTATTTT | CASRIDTDTQYF
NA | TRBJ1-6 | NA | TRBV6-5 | TGTGCCAGCAGTTCCCTACAGAGCTCCTATAATTCACCCCTCCACTTT | CASSSLQSSYNSPLHF
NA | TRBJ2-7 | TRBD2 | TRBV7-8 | TGTGCCAGCAGCTTAAACGCGGGGGGGTCCGTATACGAGCAGTACTTC | CASSLNAGGSVYEQYF
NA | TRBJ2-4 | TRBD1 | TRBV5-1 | TGCGCCAGCAGCGCCGGACAGGGGACAGCCAAAAACATTCAGTACTTC | CASSAGQGTAKNIQYF
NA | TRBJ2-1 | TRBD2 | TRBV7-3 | TGTGCCAGCAGCCGTCGGACTAGCGGGGACTACAATGAGCAGTTCTTC | CASSRRTSGDYNEQFF
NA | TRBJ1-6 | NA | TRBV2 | TGTGCCAGCAGCGGTGCGGAGTCACCCCTCCACTTT | CASSGAESPLHF
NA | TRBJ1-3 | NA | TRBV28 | TGTGCCAGCAGTAAACTACCTCTCTCTGGAAACACCATATATTTT | CASSKLPLSGNTIYF
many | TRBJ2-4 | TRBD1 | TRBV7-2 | TGTGCCAGCAGCTCGGGACAGAACATTCAGTACTTC | CASSSGQNIQYF
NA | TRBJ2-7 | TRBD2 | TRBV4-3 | TGCGCCAGCAGCCCCGCTGGTGTCGGGGGGTCCTACGAGCAGTACTTC | CASSPAGVGGSYEQYF
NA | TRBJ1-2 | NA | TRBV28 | TGTGCCAGCAGTGGGGGGGACGAACCCTCTCATGGCTACACCTTC | CASSGGDEPSHGYTF
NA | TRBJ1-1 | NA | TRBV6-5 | TGTGCCAGCACAGGCCGATCCACTGAAGCTTTCTTT | CASTGRSTEAFF
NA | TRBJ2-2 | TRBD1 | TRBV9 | TGTGCCAGCAGCACCCCTCGAGGGGGCTTGGCCGGGGAGCTGTTTTTT | CASSTPRGGLAGELFF
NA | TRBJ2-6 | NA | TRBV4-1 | TGCGCCAGCAGCCAAGATCATTGGACAGCTTACTCTGGGGCCAACGTCCTGACTTTC | CASSQDHWTAYSGANVLTF
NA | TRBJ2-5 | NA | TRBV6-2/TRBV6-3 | TGTGCCAGCAGTTACTCGACACAGATAGAAGGAGAGACCCAGTACTTC | CASSYSTQIEGETQYF
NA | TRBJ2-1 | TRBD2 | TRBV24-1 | TGTGCCACCAGTGAGTTAGCGGGGGGGCCGAACAATGAGCAGTTCTTC | CATSELAGGPNNEQFF
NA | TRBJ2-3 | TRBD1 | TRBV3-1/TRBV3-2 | TGTGCCAGCAGTCCCCAGGACAGGAACACAGATACGCAGTATTTT | CASSPQDRNTDTQYF
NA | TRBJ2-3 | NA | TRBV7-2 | TGTGCCAGCACCTCCTATAGCGGAACAGATACGCAGTATTTT | CASTSYSGTDTQYF
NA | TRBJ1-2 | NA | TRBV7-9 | TGTGCCAGCAGCCGAAGGGACATCTATGGCTACACCTTC | CASSRRDIYGYTF
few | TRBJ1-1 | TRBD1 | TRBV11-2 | TGTGCCAGCAGCCCGGGACAGGGGGCGGTGGGTGAAGCTTTCTTT | CASSPGQGAVGEAFF
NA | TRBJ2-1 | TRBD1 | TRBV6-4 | TGTGCCAGCAGAGTGTTCCGGGACAGAAATAACAATGAGCAGTTCTTC | CASRVFRDRNNNEQFF
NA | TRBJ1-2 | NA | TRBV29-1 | TGCAGCGTCACTACCAAAAGGGAAGAGGGTCGCTATGGCTACACCTTC | CSVTTKREEGRYGYTF
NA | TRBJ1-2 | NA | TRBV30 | TGTGCCTGGGGACAAGGCTATGGCTACACCTTC | CAWGQGYGYTF
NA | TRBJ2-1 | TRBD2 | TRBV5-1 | TGCGCCAGCAGCCCTCCCTGGCCAGCGGGGGACAATGAGCAGTTCTTC | CASSPPWPAGDNEQFF
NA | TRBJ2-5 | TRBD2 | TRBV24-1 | TGTGCCACCAGTGAATTAGGGCGGGGGGACCCAGGAGAGACCCAGTACTTC | CATSELGRGDPGETQYF
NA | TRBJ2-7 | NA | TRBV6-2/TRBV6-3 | TGTGCCAGCAGTTACCCCTTGGACACTCTCTCCTCCTACGAGCAGTACTTC | CASSYPLDTLSSYEQYF
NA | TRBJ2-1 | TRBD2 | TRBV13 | TGTGCCAGCAGCTTAGGGACTAGCGGGGAGTACAATGAGCAGTTCTTC | CASSLGTSGEYNEQFF